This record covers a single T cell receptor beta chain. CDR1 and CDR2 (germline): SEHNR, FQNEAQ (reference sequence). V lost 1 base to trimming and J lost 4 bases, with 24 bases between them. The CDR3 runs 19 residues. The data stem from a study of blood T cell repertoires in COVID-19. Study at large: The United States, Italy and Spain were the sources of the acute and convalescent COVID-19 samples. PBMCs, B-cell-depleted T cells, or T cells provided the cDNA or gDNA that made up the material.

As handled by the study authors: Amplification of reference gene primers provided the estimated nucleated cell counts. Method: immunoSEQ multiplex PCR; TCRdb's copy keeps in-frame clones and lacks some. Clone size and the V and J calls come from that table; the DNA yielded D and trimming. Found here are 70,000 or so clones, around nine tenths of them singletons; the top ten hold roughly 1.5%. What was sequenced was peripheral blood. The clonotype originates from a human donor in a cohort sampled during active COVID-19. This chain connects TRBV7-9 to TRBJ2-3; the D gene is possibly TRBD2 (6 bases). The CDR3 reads CASSLVARLGGMVPDTQYF. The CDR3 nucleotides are TGTGCCAGCAGCTTAGTCGCCCGACTCGGCGGGATGGTCCCAGATACGCAGTATTTT. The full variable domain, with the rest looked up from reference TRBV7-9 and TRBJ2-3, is DTGVSQNPRHKITKRGQNVTFRCDPISEHNRLYWYRQTLGQGPEFLTYFQNEAQLEKSRLLSDRFSAERPKGSFSTLEIQRTEQGDSAMYLCASSLVARLGGMVPDTQYFGPGTRLTVL.